This record concerns one T cell receptor (beta chain) sequence. Its antigen remains unidentified. Per-nucleotide qualities are absent, and no much larger clonotype sits a single base away. The cohort consisted of approximately 670 healthy bone marrow donors. At the time of sampling, all cohort members were nominally healthy, though unrecorded immune exposures were likely present. The donor was CMV seropositive and belonged to the group of over 250 seropositive cohort members. Each donor provided a peripheral blood sample, and peripheral blood mononuclear cells were used for TCR beta sequencing. Genomic DNA was extracted from the blood cell samples with the Qiagen DNeasy Blood Extraction Kit. Libraries were made using the immunoSEQ multiplex PCR assay. A mixture of 60 forward primers for TCR Vbeta segments and 13 reverse primers for TCR Jbeta segments was used in the multiplex PCR. The CDR3 region of rearranged TCR beta genes was amplified from genomic DNA by a multiplex PCR assay. The amplified TCR beta libraries were sequenced on the Illumina HiSeq System as 87-base-pair reads. On the study's bioinformatics: A later analysis tallied 75 million to 85 million unique TCR beta chains across the 700 or so repertoires, and some 10 million of those chains were shared by two or more donors. To remove PCR and sequencing errors, raw reads were error-corrected and collapsed into unique sequences using a nearest-neighbor algorithm that merged closely related sequences. Alignment of CDR3 sequences to IMGT reference sequences was used to assign V, D and J gene segments. For a sequence to be retained, a match of at least six nucleotides was required to both a V gene segment and a J gene segment. A rearrangement counted as productive if the CDR3 had no stop codons and remained in frame with V and J, and every other rearrangement counted as non-productive. CDR3 was defined according to IMGT convention as the region running from the second conserved V-encoded cysteine to the conserved J-encoded phenylalanine. In an earlier analysis of around 640 of the donors, sequences lacking an unambiguous match to a single V gene segment were excluded. In an earlier analysis of some 590 of the donors, a V segment was called functional when productive rearrangements were above 56.7%, and segregating when the standard deviation between donors exceeded 5%. A statistical classification framework was built for diagnosing cytomegalovirus status from the catalog of TCR beta chain sequences. A later analysis assigned V and J genes by comparing TCR nucleotide sequences with IMGT/GENE-DB human TR gene sequences. The TCRdist pipeline was used in a later analysis to assign CDR3 sequences and most-parsimonious VDJ recombination scenarios. In a later analysis, every TCR beta chain was defined by the combination of its CDR3 amino acid sequence and its V-gene family, and reads without a unique V-gene family were dropped. As a way to deal with suspected cross-contamination and a sequencing artifact, a later analysis dropped approximately 590 nucleotide sequences that were highly shared and had low generation probability. In a later analysis, a clonal expansion index was calculated for each public chain from normalized within-repertoire ranks of inferred template counts. In a later analysis, generation probabilities were computed with a VDJ recombination model fitted to out-of-frame rearrangements, and the resulting probabilities were checked against IGoR. In a later analysis, TCR-TCR, TCR-HLA and TCR-CMV co-occurrence was scored with hypergeometric tests, and a repertoire-size bias correction was applied to TCR pairs. In a later analysis, false discovery rates were estimated by permuting HLA or CMV assignments 20 times. A later analysis grouped co-occurring TCRs with DBSCAN, adding TCRdist sequence similarity when clustering within HLA-allele-positive subsets. Repertoires with fewer than 30,000 or more than 120,000 public chains, plus five repertoires with anomalous nucleotide sharing, were excluded from co-occurrence clustering. TCRdb retrieved this table from immuneACCESS and kept in-frame rearrangements only. Not all clones are present; in checked studies, unresolved V genes account for under half, and no reason is known for the remainder. V, J and clone size derive from that table, while D and trimming were established from the DNA sequence. The sample profile shows some 150,000 clones; around 60% of them were found once. Roughly 6.4% of the sample is taken by the ten largest.

These data belong to a study of cytomegalovirus exposure and HLA in healthy donors (TCRdb year 2017). A note on the overall study: An earlier analysis of about 560 of the donors reported about 300 Gb of sequence data and 117 million unique TCR beta sequences obtained from around 170 million T cells. Class I and class II HLA loci were covered by the typing at four-digit resolution. Among about 360 genotyped donors of the cohort, an average of approximately 240,000 unique TCR beta nucleotide sequences were sequenced per donor, approximately 20% of them non-productive. Typing coverage varied by locus: roughly 620-640 donors for A, B, C, DRB1 and DQB1; approximately 500 for DQA1; more than 600 for DPA1; around 490 for DPB1. A separate validation cohort of 100 to 150 different subjects was used in addition to the roughly 670-subject first cohort. Donor age, sex, ethnicity and CMV serostatus were compiled together with the repertoire data. The study profiled the T cell repertoires of about 720 subjects by immunosequencing and related them to cytomegalovirus serostatus. To decide whether each TCR beta V gene segment behaved as functional or pseudogenic, an earlier analysis of over 500 of the donors relied on high-throughput TCR beta sequencing. The study aimed to test whether signatures of past pathogen exposure could be identified by cataloging public T cell receptors. To study patterns of TCR occurrence, a later analysis re-analyzed previously published TCR beta repertoires from 650 to 750 donors and added high-resolution HLA genotyping. Every discovery cohort repertoire had been produced on one sequencing platform. Rather than drawing on any new phenotypic data, the later analysis identified candidate immune exposures from TCR beta sequences and the way those sequences occurred across donors. In a later genetic analysis, genome-wide SNP genotypes for about 65% of the 666 donors were used, and that subset was treated as a discovery cohort. Roughly 5 DR-DQ haplotypes were treated as single units for association and clustering because of strong linkage in the cohort. The study combined high-throughput TCR immunosequencing, statistical association of individual TCRs with disease status, and machine learning to predict cytomegalovirus infection status. About 300 gigabases of sequencing data and tens of millions of unique TCR sequences were included in an early release covering around 650 HLA-typed donors. Of the approximately 400 genotyped donors, approximately 83% fell in the genetic ancestry cluster associated with self-reported Caucasian donors. Broader findings and caveats from the paper: When HLA alleles, especially DR and DQ, strongly co-occurred, TCR associations were difficult to assign to individual alleles. According to a later analysis, most CMV-associated TCR beta chains appeared to be HLA-restricted, and the HLA associations seemed to be driven largely by CMV exposure. CMV serostatus was the only immune exposure information available for the cohort. A few of the identified cytomegalovirus-associated TCR beta chains were confirmed in vitro to be specific for cytomegalovirus antigens. A later analysis found that TCR association rates varied across HLA loci, with DRB1 alleles showing the most associated TCRs and HLA-C alleles the fewest. Sequencing depth was assumed to be roughly uniform across donors in the presence/absence analyses, though that assumption may not hold. A further reported finding was that TCR beta sequences accurately predicted the HLA-A and HLA-B alleles for most subjects in the first cohort. Specific HLA alleles were associated with about 17,000 TCR beta sequences at a false discovery rate of 0.05 in a later analysis. In a later genetic analysis, fewer N-insertions in productive TCRs were reported among donors in an Asian-associated ancestry cluster than the roughly 640-donor mean. In both the original and validation cohorts, the classifier was reported to diagnose cytomegalovirus status with high specificity and sensitivity. Across donors, most TCR sequences were observed very rarely, whereas some public TCRs were present in many individuals. HLA typing was unavailable for some donors at each locus, so association tests used only the typed subset. In a later genetic analysis, a missense DCLRE1C variant was associated with V-gene and J-gene trimming of TCR beta chains, and the association was replicated in an independent cohort. A cluster of highly shared sequence variants was judged likely to represent a technical artifact of the sequencing pipeline. It was suggested by the authors that the approach could potentially be generalized to other disease states and immunological phenotypes. A later analysis found that HLA-associated TCR beta chains were more clonally expanded and had lower generation probabilities than equally common non-associated chains. Linkage disequilibrium might explain the correlated functional status among segregating V segments, but an unknown experimental factor could not be ruled out. An earlier analysis of approximately 540 of the donors showed that most TCR beta V segments appeared in productive rearrangements either about 87% or about 30% of the time, which broadly matched IMGT annotations. Some IMGT-functional V segments, including TRBV6-2 and TRBV6-3, could not be distinguished by the 87-base-pair reads and were therefore excluded. The study gave a list of about 170 TCR beta chains associated with cytomegalovirus. Only TCR beta chains were sequenced in this cohort, and the absence of alpha or paired-chain data limited detectable features. Seventeen rarely observed V segments, including chromosome 9 orphons, were excluded from the earlier analysis of some 590 of the donors because counts were too low. According to a later analysis, parvovirus B19, influenza, CMV and Epstein-Barr virus appeared linked to several top co-occurrence clusters.

CDR1 and CDR2, per the germline V gene (reference sequence), are SEHNR and FQNEAQ. Including cysteine and phenylalanine, the CDR3 has 13 amino acids. Here the CDR3 DNA is all that survives: 39 bases in frame from base 1. Trimming at the junction amounts to 1 base on V and 6 bases on J, and the germline ends lie 9 bases apart. The chain is made from TRBV7-9 and TRBJ1-2; the D gene is perhaps TRBD1, from 5 matching bases. Sequenced sample: PBMCs. This receptor was identified in a woman aged 55-75 years in good health and CMV-seropositive. Here the CDR3 is given as CASSLGGEDGYTF. The bases read TGTGCCAGCAGCTTAGGGGGGGAGGATGGCTACACCTTC.